Following are 27 T cell receptor beta chains from one sample sequenced in a study of PD-1 blockade in classical Hodgkin lymphoma. The protocol was immunoSEQ multiplex PCR, while the TCRdb copy is restricted to in-frame clones and leaves out a portion. The sample includes 38,000 or so clones, around 87% of them seen just once. Every one of the patients relapsed after autologous stem cell transplantation (brentuximab vedotin exposure was variable). The sequences come from peripheral blood mononuclear cells (PBMCs), collected at baseline. The source of these receptors is a human donor with classical Hodgkin lymphoma.

This clone occurred once. The chain is built from TRBV11-2 and TRBJ2-1; the D gene is possibly TRBD2 (5 bases). Per germline, CDR1 SGHAT and CDR2 FQNNGV. CDR3 size: 14 residues. Trimming took 4 bases from V and 4 from J, leaving 11 bases between them. In DNA, the CDR3 is TGTGCCAGCAGCTCCTCCGGCGGGTACAATGAGCAGTTCTTC. Protein product: CASSSSGGYNEQFF.

The sample holds one count of this clone. The chain couples TRBV5-6 to TRBJ2-1, with D perhaps matching TRBD1 (6 bases). The CDR3 spans 13 residues. V gave up 2 bases and J gave up 8 bases, with 11 bases separating them. CDR1 is SGHDT, CDR2 YYEEEE, per germline. The CDR3 protein is CASSLNRVDEQFF. The CDR3 nucleotides read TGTGCCAGCAGCTTAAACAGGGTCGATGAGCAGTTCTTC. The whole variable domain, remainder taken from reference TRBV5-6 and TRBJ2-1, is DAGVTQSPTHLIKTRGQQVTLRCSPKSGHDTVSWYQQALGQGPQFIFQYYEEEERQRGNFPDRFSGHQFPNYSSELNVNALLLGDSALYLCASSLNRVDEQFFGPGTRLTVL.

The chain combines TRBV7-9 with TRBJ1-1, with a tentative D call TRBD1 (5 bases). With 4 bases removed from V and 10 bases from J, the gap between germline ends came to 13 bases. Germline CDR1 SEHNR, CDR2 FQNEAQ (reference sequence). This CDR3 region has 12 residues. CDR3: CASSSSSGSAFF. CDR3 in DNA: TGTGCCAGCAGCTCCTCTTCAGGGTCAGCTTTCTTT. Drawing the rest from reference TRBV7-9 and TRBJ1-1, the complete variable domain is DTGVSQNPRHKITKRGQNVTFRCDPISEHNRLYWYRQTLGQGPEFLTYFQNEAQLEKSRLLSDRFSAERPKGSFSTLEIQRTEQGDSAMYLCASSSSSGSAFFGQGTRLTVV.

This chain joins TRBV5-1 and TRBJ2-2; the match to TRBD2 covers 7 bases. The CDR3 is 15 amino acids. The germline CDR1 and CDR2 sequences are SGHRS and YFSETQ. V lost 7 bases to trimming and J lost 7 bases; unmatched junction nucleotides: 13. The CDR3 nucleotides are TGCGCCAGCTATGCGAGGGGCGGGAGAGGCGGGGAGCTGTTTTTT. It yields the protein CASYARGGRGGELFF.

The chain carries TRBV5-4 and TRBJ2-2; D remains unclear. Germline V gene data show CDR1 as SGHNT and CDR2 as YYREEE (reference sequence). CDR3 length: 15 amino acids. The V end was cut by 3 bases, the J end by 7 bases, with 16 bases between. The CDR3 bases are TGTGCCAGCAGCTCCCCGACTCCCCCGGGCGGGGAGCTGTTTTTT. It translates to CASSSPTPPGGELFF. Full variable domain (remainder filled in from reference TRBV5-4 and TRBJ2-2): ETGVTQSPTHLIKTRGQQVTLRCSSQSGHNTVSWYQQALGQGPQFIFQYYREEENGRGNFPPRFSGLQFPNYSSELNVNALELDDSALYLCASSSPTPPGGELFFGEGSRLTVL.

The chain carries TRBV6-5 and TRBJ2-2; D unresolved. This CDR3 is 15 amino acids long. The germline V gene has CDR1 MNHEY and CDR2 SVGAGI. Trimming took off 2 bases at V and 3 bases at J, with 10 bases between the two ends. The DNA for the CDR3 is TGTGCCAGCAGTTACACGCCGGCGGACACCGGGGAGCTGTTTTTT. Translated: CASSYTPADTGELFF.

The chain recombines TRBV18 with TRBJ1-5; D not certain. Germline loops: CDR1 KGHSH, CDR2 LQKENI. The CDR3 spans 14 residues. Trimming pared 5 bases from V and 0 bases from J, leaving 8 bases between. The CDR3 spells CASSWSDSNQPQHF. Written as DNA, the CDR3 is TGTGCCAGCTCATGGTCGGATAGCAATCAGCCCCAGCATTTT. Using reference TRBV18 and TRBJ1-5 for the parts outside the CDR3, the full variable domain is NAGVMQNPRHLVRRRGQEARLRCSPMKGHSHVYWYRQLPEEGLKFMVYLQKENIIDESGMPKERFSAEFPKEGPSILRIQQVVRGDSAAYFCASSWSDSNQPQHFGDGTRLSIL.

V usage is TRBV7-2 and J usage is TRBJ2-3; TRBD2 matches 8 bases. The CDR3 totals 16 residues. The junction had 4 bases not matched to a gene; V was cut back by 0 bases and J by 2 bases. Germline assignment: CDR1 SGHTA and CDR2 FQGNSA. CDR3 bases: TGTGCCAGCAGCTTAGCTGGCGGGGGGTTCACAGATACGCAGTATTTT. This encodes CASSLAGGGFTDTQYF. Based on the CDR3 plus reference TRBV7-2 and TRBJ2-3, the full variable domain is GAGVSQSPSNKVTEKGKDVELRCDPISGHTALYWYRQSLGQGLEFLIYFQGNSAPDKSGLPSDRFSAERTGGSVSTLTIQRTQQEDSAVYLCASSLAGGGFTDTQYFGPGTRLTVL.

V usage is TRBV7-2 and J usage is TRBJ2-7; 7 bases fit TRBD1. V was pared by 3 bases and J by 4 bases, with 6 bases of the junction left unmatched. This CDR3 is 14 amino acids long. Germline V gives CDR1 SGHTA, CDR2 FQGNSA. CDR3 in amino acids: CASSFGQGVYEQYF. The DNA of the CDR3 is TGTGCCAGCAGCTTTGGGCAGGGGGTGTACGAGCAGTACTTC. Based on the CDR3 plus reference TRBV7-2 and TRBJ2-7, the full variable domain is GAGVSQSPSNKVTEKGKDVELRCDPISGHTALYWYRQSLGQGLEFLIYFQGNSAPDKSGLPSDRFSAERTGGSVSTLTIQRTQQEDSAVYLCASSFGQGVYEQYFGPGTRLTVT.

This sequence joins TRBV5-1 and TRBJ2-3; 10 nucleotides align to TRBD2. The CDR3 consists of 15 residues. Per germline, CDR1 SGHRS and CDR2 YFSETQ. The V segment lost 4 bases and the J segment 2 bases; nucleotides outside the gene matches: 4. Here the CDR3 reads CASSPGLATTDTQYF. The CDR3 bases are TGCGCCAGCAGCCCGGGACTAGCGACCACAGATACGCAGTATTTT.

The chain links TRBV6-6 to TRBJ1-5, with unresolved D. Per the germline V gene, CDR1 is MNHNY and CDR2 is SVGAGI (reference sequence). The CDR3 loop spans 12 amino acids. V shed 7 bases and J shed 6 bases, with 10 bases lying between them. The CDR3 nucleotides are TGTGCCAGCAAGGGCGTCGGTCAGCCCCAGCATTTT. Protein product: CASKGVGQPQHF.

On this clone itself: This CDR3 is also generated by other DNA sequences in the sample. This sequence joins TRBV10-3 and TRBJ1-4; 9 nucleotides match TRBD1. This CDR3 spans 14 amino acids. Trimming cost V 8 bases and J 8 bases; bases outside gene matches: 9. The germline V gene has CDR1 ENHRY and CDR2 SYGVKD. The CDR3 sequence is CAISQTGGREKLFF. The CDR3 nucleotides read TGTGCCATCTCTCAAACAGGGGGCCGCGAAAAACTGTTTTTT.

The chain employs TRBV6-6 and TRBJ2-5; D uncertain. Trimming took 6 bases from V and 1 from J, leaving 12 bases between them. There are 14 residues in the CDR3. Germline loops: CDR1 MNHNY, CDR2 SVGAGI (reference sequence). The CDR3 nucleotides are TGTGCCAGCAGAATATCCGGGCGCCAAGAGACCCAGTACTTC. As protein: CASRISGRQETQYF.

This clone was seen just once. The chain combines TRBV28 with TRBJ2-5, with TRBD2 matching over 7 bases. Germline V CDR1 and CDR2: MDHEN, SYDVKM. This CDR3 is built from 14 residues. The V and J ends lost 6 bases and 3 bases, in that order; junction bases with no gene match: 7. Here the CDR3 reads CASSRWGGEETQYF. The CDR3 coding sequence is TGTGCCAGCAGCCGATGGGGGGGGGAAGAGACCCAGTACTTC.

The J gene is TRBJ2-1, the V gene TRBV10-3; tentative D call: TRBD2 (6 bases). V lost 6 bases and J lost 7, with 19 bases in between. This CDR3 is 15 amino acids long. Germline loops: CDR1 ENHRY, CDR2 SYGVKD. DNA of the CDR3: TGTGCCATCAGATTCGGCGCCGCGGGGAAGAATGAGCAGTTCTTC. Its translation: CAIRFGAAGKNEQFF.

The rearrangement joins TRBV5-6 to TRBJ1-1, with a tentative D call TRBD1 (5 bases). Germline assignment: CDR1 SGHDT and CDR2 YYEEEE. Trimming pared 6 bases from V and 0 bases from J, leaving 12 bases between. The CDR3 has 14 amino acids. CDR3 nucleotides: TGTGCCAGCAACTTCTGGGGGGTGAACACTGAAGCTTTCTTT. Translation gives CASNFWGVNTEAFF.

This clone was detected once. The CDR3 region is CASNSSPYGTGELFF. The DNA for the CDR3 is TGTGCCAGCAACTCTTCCCCTTATGGCACCGGGGAGCTGTTTTTT. The chain is built from TRBV5-6 and TRBJ2-2; D is uncertain. The CDR3 consists of 15 residues. Germline CDR1 and CDR2: SGHDT and YYEEEE. The ends were cut back, 6 bases at V and 4 bases at J, with 16 bases in the middle.

V usage is TRBV5-4 and J usage is TRBJ2-1; D uncertain. V lost 2 bases to trimming and J lost 8 bases, with 11 bases between them. From germline, CDR1 is SGHNT and CDR2 YYREEE (reference sequence). This CDR3 is built from 13 residues. The CDR3 nucleotides read TGTGCCAGCAGCTTTTCGGCGGAATATGAGCAGTTCTTC. This encodes CASSFSAEYEQFF.

The J gene is TRBJ2-5, the V gene TRBV28, with 7 nucleotides matching TRBD2. The DNA end favors TRBJ2-7, so the J call may be wrong. The CDR3 extends over 14 amino acids. The germline CDR1 and CDR2 sequences are MDHEN and SYDVKM. In DNA, the CDR3 is TGTGCCAGCAGTTTAAGAGGGGAGGGTTACGAGCAGTACTTC. Translating it yields CASSLRGEGYEQYF.

The chain combines TRBV5-5 with TRBJ2-7; 9 positions agree with TRBD1. There are 14 residues in the CDR3. With 4 bases clipped from V and 7 bases from J, the junction kept 9 bases outside the gene matches. CDR1 and CDR2 from the germline V gene are SGHKS and YYEKEE (reference sequence). The CDR3 loop is CASSPQQGAGEQYF. As DNA, the CDR3 is TGTGCCAGCAGCCCTCAACAGGGGGCCGGAGAGCAGTACTTC.

The gene calls are TRBV6-5 and TRBJ2-2; possible D gene TRBD2, 6 bases. The CDR3 is made up of 15 amino acids. The ends were cut back, 5 bases at V and 4 bases at J, with 14 bases in the middle. From germline, CDR1 is MNHEY and CDR2 SVGAGI. CDR3 residues: CASSRPRGFTGELFF. DNA of the CDR3: TGTGCCAGCAGTAGACCGCGGGGCTTCACCGGGGAGCTGTTTTTT.

As regards this clone: One junction end disagrees with the germline gene, perhaps due to a read error. V gene TRBV6-1 combines with J gene TRBJ2-7, with 10 bases identical to TRBD1. Germline V gives CDR1 MNHNS, CDR2 SASEGT. The CDR3 covers 15 residues. Here the CDR3 DNA reads TGTGCCAGCAGCGAAGGCAGGACAGGGGGCTACGAGCAGTACTTC. This gives the protein CASSEGRTGGYEQYF.

This chain joins TRBV29-1 and TRBJ1-1; 7 bases match TRBD1. From germline, CDR1 is SQVTM and CDR2 ANQGSEA. The V segment lost 8 bases and the J segment 4 bases; nucleotides outside the gene matches: 10. This CDR3 is 13 amino acids long. CDR3 nucleotides: TGCAGCACAAGACAGGGTAGATTCACTGAAGCTTTCTTT. Protein: CSTRQGRFTEAFF.

In DNA form, the CDR3 reads TGCGCCAGCAGCTTGGGCCTTCAGTGGACTAGCACAGATACGCAGTATTTT. It codes for CASSLGLQWTSTDTQYF. The chain couples TRBV5-1 to TRBJ2-3, with D possibly TRBD2 on 5 matching bases. V lost 0 bases, J lost 0 bases, and 14 bases lay in between. The germline V gene has CDR1 SGHRS and CDR2 YFSETQ. The CDR3 length is 17 residues.

This rearrangement joins TRBV28 to TRBJ2-3, with D perhaps TRBD2 (5 bases). V lost 7 bases and J lost 0, with 17 bases in between. CDR3 size: 16 residues. Germline CDR1 is MDHEN and CDR2 is SYDVKM. The CDR3 bases are TGTGCCAGCACCTTGGGCTTGGAGCGGAGCACAGATACGCAGTATTTT. Its translation is CASTLGLERSTDTQYF.

The V call is TRBV28, the J call TRBJ2-1, with unresolved D. This CDR3 contains 11 residues. Germline CDR1 MDHEN, CDR2 SYDVKM. V was clipped by 4 bases and J by 7 bases, with 5 bases between them. CDR3 nucleotides: TGTGCCAGCAGTTCTTTTAATGAGCAGTTCTTC. This gives the protein CASSSFNEQFF.

The chain links TRBV20-1 to TRBJ2-7; D call uncertain. V lost 5 bases and J 3 bases, leaving 8 bases between the germline ends. The CDR3 consists of 11 residues. The V gene's germline CDR1 is DFQATT and CDR2 SNEGSKA (reference sequence). The CDR3 loop is CSAQDLYEQYF. The CDR3 nucleotides are TGCAGTGCTCAGGACCTCTACGAGCAGTACTTC.